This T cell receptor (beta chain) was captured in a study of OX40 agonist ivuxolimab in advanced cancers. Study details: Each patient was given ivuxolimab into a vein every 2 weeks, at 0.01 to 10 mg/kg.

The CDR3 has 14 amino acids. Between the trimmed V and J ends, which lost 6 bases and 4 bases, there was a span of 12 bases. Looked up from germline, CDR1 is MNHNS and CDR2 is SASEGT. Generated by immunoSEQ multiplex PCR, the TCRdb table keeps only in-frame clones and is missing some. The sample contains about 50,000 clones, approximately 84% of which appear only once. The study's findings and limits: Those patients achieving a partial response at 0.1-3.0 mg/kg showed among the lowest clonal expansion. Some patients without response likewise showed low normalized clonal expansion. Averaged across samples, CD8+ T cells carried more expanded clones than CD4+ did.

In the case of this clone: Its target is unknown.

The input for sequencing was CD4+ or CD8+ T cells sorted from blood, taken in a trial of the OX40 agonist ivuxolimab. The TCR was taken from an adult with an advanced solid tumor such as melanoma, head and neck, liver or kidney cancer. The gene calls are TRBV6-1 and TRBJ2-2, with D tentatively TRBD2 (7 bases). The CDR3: CASSGGPFTGELFF. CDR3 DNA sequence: TGTGCCAGCAGCGGGGGGCCCTTCACCGGGGAGCTGTTTTTT.